The 21 T cell receptor beta chains below come from one sample, sequenced in a study of OX40 agonist ivuxolimab in advanced cancers. Here immunoSEQ multiplex PCR was the method, and the copy in TCRdb shows in-frame clones only, minus some. The sample has approximately 62,000 clones, over 90% seen once. This sample comprised CD4+ or CD8+ T cells sorted from blood, obtained in a trial of the OX40 agonist ivuxolimab. All receptors come from an adult with an advanced solid tumor such as melanoma, head and neck, liver or kidney cancer.

The chain is built from TRBV29-1 and TRBJ2-7, with D unresolved. This CDR3 has 13 residues. Trimming removed 4 bases from V and 0 bases from J, with 10 bases in between. CDR1 SQVTM and CDR2 ANQGSEA come from the germline V gene. As DNA, the CDR3 is TGCAGCGTTGGCAGTGACAACTCCTACGAGCAGTACTTC. This translates into CSVGSDNSYEQYF.

The chain carries TRBV10-3 and TRBJ2-7; 10 bases align to TRBD2. The ends lost 0 bases at V and 0 bases at J; junction bases unmatched: 8. Germline CDR1 ENHRY, CDR2 SYGVKD. The CDR3 is made up of 18 amino acids. CDR3 protein: CAISESRLAGDPSYEQYF. For the CDR3, the DNA is TGTGCCATCAGTGAGTCTCGGCTAGCGGGAGACCCCTCCTACGAGCAGTACTTC.

In this sample, this clone turned up once. J is TRBJ2-5 and V is TRBV6-1, with TRBD1 as a possible D gene (6 bases). The CDR3 spans 14 residues. Looked up from germline, CDR1 is MNHNS and CDR2 is SASEGT. V was shortened by 5 bases and J by 0 bases, with 10 bases between the two germline ends. The CDR3 sequence is CASSPRDNQETQYF. The CDR3 coding sequence is TGTGCCAGCAGTCCCCGGGACAACCAAGAGACCCAGTACTTC.

The chain is built from TRBV29-1 and TRBJ2-2; the match to TRBD1 covers 7 bases. CDR1 and CDR2 from the germline V gene are SQVTM and ANQGSEA. V shed 0 bases, J shed 2 bases, and the junction held 3 bases outside the gene matches. The CDR3 consists of 15 residues. The CDR3 DNA reads as TGCAGCGTTGAAGATGGGACAGCAAACACCGGGGAGCTGTTTTTT. Translated, it gives CSVEDGTANTGELFF.

V and J are TRBV7-9 and TRBJ2-7, with D maybe TRBD2 (5 bases). The CDR3 runs 14 residues. Between the trimmed V and J ends, which lost 1 base and 5 bases, there was a span of 12 bases. Per germline, CDR1 SEHNR and CDR2 FQNEAQ (reference sequence). The CDR3 DNA sequence: TGTGCCAGCAGCTTAGATCGGGGTACTAACGAGCAGTACTTC. Protein product: CASSLDRGTNEQYF.

This clone was counted between two and nine times. The V call is TRBV29-1, the J call TRBJ2-1; 8 nucleotides match TRBD2. The CDR3 covers 14 residues. V was pared by 6 bases and J by 5 bases, with 9 bases of the junction left unmatched. Germline CDR1 reads SQVTM; CDR2 reads ANQGSEA. CDR3 amino acids: CSVSGRGDHNEQFF. The CDR3, as DNA: TGCAGCGTGAGCGGGAGAGGGGACCACAATGAGCAGTTCTTC.

The rearrangement uses TRBV19 and TRBJ2-1; perhaps TRBD1 as D (5 bases). V gave up 0 bases and J gave up 9 bases, with 6 bases separating them. This CDR3 has 12 residues. Germline-derived CDR1 and CDR2 are LNHDA and SQIVND (reference sequence). CDR3 region: CASSIDRAEQFF. The CDR3, as DNA: TGTGCCAGTAGTATAGACAGGGCTGAGCAGTTCTTC.

The V call is TRBV19, the J call TRBJ1-3; D is perhaps TRBD1 (6 bases). V was shortened by 4 bases and J by 4 bases, with 17 bases between the two germline ends. The germline gives CDR1 LNHDA, CDR2 SQIVND (reference sequence). This CDR3 spans 16 amino acids. The CDR3 reads CASSTKGGPEGNTIYF. CDR3 in DNA: TGTGCCAGTAGTACTAAGGGGGGGCCAGAAGGAAACACCATATATTTT.

The rearrangement uses TRBV14 and TRBJ2-1, with unresolved D. Germline V lookup: CDR1 SGHDN, CDR2 FVKESK. Trimming shortened V by 4 bases and J by 1 base, and 5 bases separated the two germline ends. The CDR3 spans 13 residues. In nucleotides, the CDR3 is TGTGCCAGCAGCCTGAATTCCTACAATGAGCAGTTCTTC. Amino acid sequence: CASSLNSYNEQFF. Based on the CDR3 plus reference TRBV14 and TRBJ2-1, the full variable domain is EAGVTQFPSHSVIEKGQTVTLRCDPISGHDNLYWYRRVMGKEIKFLLHFVKESKQDESGMPNNRFLAERTGGTYSTLKVQPAELEDSGVYFCASSLNSYNEQFFGPGTRLTVL.

The chain recombines TRBV12-5 with TRBJ1-4; TRBD1 matches 9 bases. J was trimmed by 8 bases and V by 4 bases; bases with no gene match: 8. The CDR3 covers 15 residues. The germline CDR1 and CDR2 sequences are LGHNT and FRNRAP. The CDR3 is CASGSPGTGREKLFF. CDR3 DNA sequence: TGTGCTAGTGGTTCCCCGGGGACAGGGCGAGAAAAACTGTTTTTT.

The chain has TRBV6-1 and TRBJ1-1; TRBD1 matches at 9 bases. The CDR3 has 14 amino acids. CDR1 and CDR2 (germline): MNHNS, SASEGT. Germline trimming cut 7 bases from V and 5 bases from J; bases unmatched to any gene: 8. CDR3 sequence: CASNLLQGATEAFF. In DNA form, the CDR3 reads TGTGCCAGCAATTTATTACAGGGGGCAACTGAAGCTTTCTTT.

J is TRBJ1-2 and V is TRBV27; D call uncertain. Germline V lookup: CDR1 MNHEY, CDR2 SMNVEV (reference sequence). V lost 3 bases and J lost 1, with 6 bases in between. This CDR3 has 13 amino acids. Written as DNA, the CDR3 is TGTGCCAGCAGTTTTGGTCTTAACTATGGCTACACCTTC. Protein sequence: CASSFGLNYGYTF.

In its sample, this clone was seen a few times. The chain combines TRBV11-2 with TRBJ2-7, with 10 bases aligning to TRBD2. J gave up 6 bases and V 1 base, and 6 bases lay outside the gene matches. Germline V gene data show CDR1 as SGHAT and CDR2 as FQNNGV. CDR3 length: 15 amino acids. The DNA for the CDR3 is TGTGCCAGCAGCTTAGGTCCTAGCGGGGGAGGCGAGCAGTACTTC. Translation gives CASSLGPSGGGEQYF.

The chain uses TRBV6-6 and TRBJ1-2; TRBD1 agrees at 7 bases. V was clipped by 6 bases and J by 8 bases; unmatched bases: 6. Germline CDR1 is MNHNY and CDR2 is SVGAGI (reference sequence). The CDR3 has 12 residues. The CDR3 coding sequence is TGTGCCAGCAGCCCGACAGGGAGCGGCTACACCTTC. Amino acid sequence: CASSPTGSGYTF.

The genes are TRBV5-1 and TRBJ2-5; 12 nucleotides line up with TRBD2. V was pared by 3 bases and J by 5 bases, with 14 bases of the junction left unmatched. The CDR3 contains 18 residues. Germline V lookup: CDR1 SGHRS, CDR2 YFSETQ. The CDR3 protein is CASSSWTSGVVREETQYF. The CDR3 DNA sequence: TGCGCCAGCAGCTCTTGGACTAGCGGGGTGGTCAGAGAGGAGACCCAGTACTTC.

This clone was recorded once. V is TRBV30 and J is TRBJ2-7; D is perhaps TRBD2 (6 bases). Germline CDR1 is GTSNPN and CDR2 is SVGIG (reference sequence). CDR3 size: 13 residues. Trimming pared 1 base from V and 1 base from J, leaving 8 bases between. The CDR3 DNA reads TGTGCCTGGAGTGACGGGAGTTCCTACGAGCAGTACTTC. Encoded protein: CAWSDGSSYEQYF. Supplemented by reference TRBV30 and TRBJ2-7, the full variable domain reads SQTIHQWPATLVQPVGSPLSLECTVEGTSNPNLYWYRQAAGRGLQLLFYSVGIGQISSEVPQNLSASRPQDRQFILSSKKLLLSDSGFYLCAWSDGSSYEQYFGPGTRLTVT.

The chain links TRBV1 to TRBJ2-7; the D call TRBD1 from the table was never checked on the DNA. TRBV1 is a known pseudogene. The CDR3 totals 15 residues. CDR3 residues: CTSSQDWTPSYEQYF. The CDR3 region has the DNA TGCACCAGCAGCCAAGATTGGACACCCTCCTACGAGCAGTACTTC.

The gene calls are TRBV11-3 and TRBJ2-7; 9 bases match TRBD2. The CDR3 has 15 amino acids. The trim removed 1 base at V and 1 base at J, leaving 2 bases unmatched. Looked up from germline, CDR1 is SGHNT and CDR2 is YENEEA. The CDR3 nucleotides read TGTGCCAGCAGCTTAGCTCTAGCGGGGTCCTACGAGCAGTACTTC. This translates into CASSLALAGSYEQYF.

The gene calls are TRBV5-5 and TRBJ2-7, with 14 bases that match TRBD2. CDR1 is SGHKS and CDR2 is YYEKEE in the germline V gene (reference sequence). Trimming cost V 5 bases and J 5 bases; bases outside gene matches: 6. The CDR3 extends over 15 amino acids. The CDR3 here is CASSAGTSGGDEQYF. As DNA, the CDR3 is TGTGCCAGCAGTGCCGGGACTAGCGGGGGTGACGAGCAGTACTTC. Based on the CDR3 plus reference TRBV5-5 and TRBJ2-7, the full variable domain is DAGVTQSPTHLIKTRGQQVTLRCSPISGHKSVSWYQQVLGQGPQFIFQYYEKEERGRGNFPDRFSARQFPNYSSELNVNALLLGDSALYLCASSAGTSGGDEQYFGPGTRLTVT.

The gene calls are TRBV7-9 and TRBJ1-6; D unresolved. Trimming cost V 5 bases and J 5 bases, with 16 bases left between them. Germline values: CDR1 SEHNR, CDR2 FQNEAQ (reference sequence). The CDR3 totals 16 residues. The CDR3 sequence is CASSPTKWSDNSPLHF. CDR3 nucleotide sequence: TGTGCCAGCAGCCCAACCAAGTGGAGTGATAATTCACCCCTCCACTTT.

This chain uses TRBV19 with TRBJ1-6; D is ambiguous. Looked up from germline, CDR1 is LNHDA and CDR2 is SQIVND (reference sequence). The CDR3 covers 16 residues. Trimming shortened V by 7 bases and J by 7 bases, and 20 bases separated the two germline ends. This CDR3 is CASNIASSYTNSPLHF. The CDR3 DNA follows: TGTGCCAGTAATATCGCCTCATCGTATACCAATTCACCCCTCCACTTT.